A selection of T cell receptor beta chains follows, all from one sample in a study of metastatic and nonmetastatic thyroid tumors. Using MiXCR, TCRdb reanalyzed the PCR reads. The sample contains some 34,000 clones, less than 25% of which appear only once. Sequenced input: blood. Every receptor here comes from a female donor with papillary thyroid cancer or a benign thyroid nodule (not recorded which). Some clones in this sample may be carry-over from other donors' samples. CDR3s include the opening cysteine and the closing phenylalanine or tryptophan. The order of the fields is J gene, D gene, clone size, V gene, CDR3 protein, CDR3 DNA. A D gene is named only where the DNA matches it firmly. Rows give clone size only sometimes, using once, few, many, or a class for an expanded clone.

TRBJ2-5 - few TRBV24-1 CATSDLEVGGAETQYF TGTGCCACCAGTGATTTGGAGGTGGGGGGGGCAGAGACCCAGTACTTC
TRBJ2-3 TRBD1 many TRBV19 CASRSGQVTDTQYF TGTGCCAGTAGATCGGGACAGGTCACAGATACGCAGTATTTT
TRBJ2-7 TRBD2 - TRBV20-1 CSAPIRRGSDPGYEQYF TGCAGTGCTCCGATACGGCGCGGGAGTGATCCGGGGTACGAGCAGTACTTC
TRBJ1-1 - - TRBV5-1 CASSLGVGTFF TGCGCCAGCAGCTTGGGAGTGGGAACTTTCTTT
TRBJ2-7 - - TRBV6-1 CASWTIGRLYEQYF TGTGCCAGCTGGACTATCGGGAGACTGTACGAGCAGTACTTC
TRBJ2-1 - - TRBV5-1 CDSSPPDLNNGQFF TGCGACAGCAGCCCGCCGGACCTCAACAATGGGCAGTTCTTC
TRBJ2-1 - many TRBV20-1 CSARELGSTGQFF TGCAGTGCTAGAGAGTTGGGGAGCACGGGGCAGTTCTTC
TRBJ2-7 TRBD2 - TRBV18 CASSPTGTSGRDEQYF TGTGCCAGCTCACCAACCGGGACTAGCGGGAGGGACGAGCAGTACTTC
TRBJ2-4 TRBD2 many TRBV7-8 CASSSFSGSENIQYF TGTGCCAGCAGCTCCTTTAGCGGGAGCGAAAACATTCAGTACTTC
TRBJ2-7 - few TRBV12-3/TRBV12-4 CASSFDLSYEQYF TGTGCCAGCAGTTTCGACTTATCCTACGAGCAGTACTTC
TRBJ1-2 - many TRBV19 CASTAGNFGYTF TGTGCCAGTACGGCAGGGAATTTTGGCTACACCTTC
TRBJ2-3 - many TRBV3-1 CASSQRYTQYF TGTGCCAGCAGCCAAAGGTATACGCAGTATTTT
TRBJ2-7 - - TRBV20-1 CSAVEGTATEQYF TGCAGTGCGGTGGAGGGAACGGCTACGGAGCAGTACTTC
TRBJ2-3 - many TRBV19 CASSLRQDGADTQYF TGTGCCAGTAGTCTGAGACAGGACGGAGCAGATACGCAGTATTTT
TRBJ2-1 - many TRBV20-1 CSARDLGAGRGEQFF TGCAGTGCTAGAGATCTTGGGGCAGGACGGGGTGAGCAGTTCTTC
TRBJ2-2 - - TRBV5-1 CASSPEPSSSHTGELFF TGCGCCAGCAGCCCAGAGCCATCCTCGTCCCACACCGGGGAGCTGTTTTTT
TRBJ2-5 TRBD2 few TRBV5-5 CASSLFIAGPQETQYF TGTGCCAGCAGCTTGTTTATAGCGGGGCCCCAAGAGACCCAGTACTTC
TRBJ1-4 - many TRBV3-1 CASSQGTYDEKLFF TGTGCCAGCAGCCAAGGGACTTATGATGAAAAACTGTTTTTT
TRBJ2-1 TRBD2 many TRBV24-1 CATSDPGTSGTYNEQFF TGTGCCACCAGTGACCCCGGGACTAGCGGGACCTACAATGAGCAGTTCTTC
TRBJ1-4 TRBD1 - TRBV6-2/TRBV6-3 CASMGTADEKLFF TGTGCCAGCATGGGGACAGCGGATGAAAAACTGTTTTTT
TRBJ2-5 - many TRBV5-1 CASSAGQKETQYF TGCGCCAGCAGCGCGGGACAGAAAGAGACCCAGTACTTC
TRBJ2-2 - - TRBV7-3 CASSLMSLEAGDLFF TGTGCCAGCAGCTTAATGTCTTTGGAAGCCGGGGATCTGTTTTTT
TRBJ1-5 - few TRBV24-1 CATSDAWSNQHQNF TGTGCCACCAGTGACGCTTGGAGCAATCAGCACCAGAATTTT
TRBJ2-7 - - TRBV13 CAISLAWGSNYEQYF TGTGCCATCAGCTTGGCCTGGGGATCTAATTACGAGCAGTACTTC
TRBJ2-3 - many TRBV25-1 CASNDGRAGDTQYF TGTGCCAGCAATGACGGGAGAGCGGGAGATACGCAGTATTTT
TRBJ2-2 TRBD2 medium-sized TRBV6-1 CASRVWTSVPGELFF TGTGCCAGCAGAGTTTGGACTAGCGTTCCCGGGGAGCTGTTTTTT
TRBJ1-6 - - TRBV4-1 CASSHHPRASPLHF TGCGCCAGCAGCCATCATCCCAGGGCTTCACCACTCCACTTT
TRBJ2-1 TRBD2 - TRBV20-1 CSAHSAGSGRSYNEQFF TGCAGTGCGCACTCGGCCGGGAGCGGGAGATCCTACAATGAGCAGTTCTTC
TRBJ2-7 TRBD1 many TRBV7-8 CASSLWGQGMYEQYF TGTGCCAGCAGCTTATGGGGACAGGGGATGTACGAGCAGTACTTC
TRBJ2-1 - once TRBV20-1 CSARVIGTDYNEQFF TGCAGTGCTAGGGTTATCGGAACCGACTACAATGAGCAGTTCTTC
TRBJ1-2 TRBD1 - TRBV5-1 CASSSDRGRTNYGYTF TGCGCCAGCAGTTCTGACAGGGGGCGCACTAACTATGGCTACACCTTC
TRBJ1-4 - many TRBV28 CASSLQTTVKKLFF TGTGCCAGCAGTTTACAGACGACGGTCAAAAAACTGTTTTTT
TRBJ2-2 TRBD2 - TRBV12-3/TRBV12-4 CASSLYRPGGPNTGELFF TGTGCCAGCAGTTTATATCGACCGGGAGGGCCGAACACCGGGGAGCTGTTTTTT
TRBJ1-6 - many TRBV3-1 CASSQEGGSPLHF TGTGCCAGCAGCCAAGAAGGGGGATCACCCCTCCACTTT
TRBJ2-3 TRBD2 few TRBV10-3 CAISDGLAGGTDTQYF TGTGCCATCAGTGATGGTCTAGCGGGAGGAACAGATACGCAGTATTTT
TRBJ1-5 - many TRBV3-1 CASSRQYSNQPQHF TGTGCCAGCAGCCGACAGTATAGCAATCAGCCCCAGCATTTT
TRBJ2-1 TRBD2 many TRBV20-1 CSARDPLADEQFF TGCAGTGCTAGAGATCCCCTAGCGGATGAGCAGTTCTTC
TRBJ2-7 TRBD2 many TRBV15 CATSSPLAATYEQYF TGTGCCACCAGCAGCCCGCTAGCGGCGACCTACGAGCAGTACTTC
TRBJ2-2 - few TRBV11-2 CASSLMGSTGELFF TGTGCCAGCAGCTTAATGGGCTCCACCGGGGAGCTGTTTTTT
TRBJ2-2 - - TRBV6-1 CASGSTDSVAGELFF TGTGCCAGCGGTTCCACGGACAGCGTCGCCGGGGAGCTGTTTTTT
TRBJ2-7 TRBD2 - TRBV20-1 CSAHYRRASGTYEQYF TGCAGTGCTCACTACCGGAGGGCTAGCGGGACATACGAGCAGTACTTC
TRBJ1-1 - many TRBV6-2/TRBV6-3 CASSSAGRVSTEAFF TGTGCCAGCAGTTCCGCCGGCAGGGTAAGTACTGAAGCTTTCTTT
TRBJ1-2 - few TRBV7-2 CASSLVTDSFYGYTF TGTGCCAGCAGCTTAGTCACGGACAGTTTCTATGGCTACACCTTC
TRBJ2-1 TRBD2 - TRBV6-1 CASQRTSGRDEQFF TGTGCCAGCCAACGGACTAGCGGGAGGGATGAGCAGTTCTTC
TRBJ1-6 - - TRBV7-9 CASSLEGDNSPLHF TGTGCCAGCAGCTTAGAAGGGGATAATTCACCCCTCCACTTT
TRBJ2-7 TRBD2 - TRBV2 CASSYPDSGNEQYF TGTGCCAGTAGTTACCCCGATAGCGGGAACGAGCAGTACTTC
TRBJ1-1 - - TRBV5-1 CASSLAGASTEAFF TGCGCCAGCAGCTTGGCAGGGGCGAGCACTGAAGCTTTCTTT
TRBJ2-7 TRBD2 - TRBV7-2 CASSLAASGAYEQYF TGTGCCAGCAGCTTAGCGGCTAGCGGGGCCTACGAGCAGTACTTC
TRBJ1-2 - medium-sized TRBV6-1 CASSQGGSNYGYTF TGTGCCAGCAGCCAAGGGGGTTCTAACTATGGCTACACCTTC
TRBJ1-5 TRBD1 - TRBV20-1 CSAARDRGRNQPRHF TGCAGTGCTGCCCGGGACAGGGGTCGGAATCAGCCCCGGCATTTT
TRBJ1-4 - many TRBV30 CAWSAGQGDEKLFF TGTGCCTGGAGTGCTGGGCAGGGTGATGAAAAACTGTTTTTT
TRBJ1-1 - - TRBV7-2 CASSLGRGRNTEAFF TGTGCCAGCAGCTTAGGACGGGGGAGGAACACTGAAGCTTTCTTT
TRBJ2-2 TRBD1 once TRBV4-2 CASSQGTGSTGELFF TGTGCCAGCAGCCAAGGGACAGGGAGCACCGGGGAGCTGTTTTTT
TRBJ2-7 - many TRBV11-2 CASSSPGNYEQYF TGTGCCAGCAGCTCTCCGGGCAACTACGAGCAGTACTTC
TRBJ2-1 - many TRBV7-6 CASSLGGPSYNEQFF TGTGCCAGCAGCTTAGGCGGTCCTAGCTACAATGAGCAGTTCTTC